This TCR beta chain was sequenced during a study of vaccination and CD4 T cells after COVID-19. Study overall: The convalescents, six males and four females, included two who were Hispanic. Each post-COVID sample was drawn after diagnosis, and the median interval was roughly 100 days (range 35 to 161).

CD4+ T cells that had been cultured provided DNA sequenced with the Oncomine TCR Beta short-read assay. TCRdb reanalysed the PCR reads using MiXCR and keeps one entry per CDR3 protein. The table lists more than 9,500 distinct CDR3 sequences, roughly 51% of them singletons. This clonotype came up a few times. The antigen is undetermined. The V and J ends lost 6 bases and 4 bases respectively, with 15 bases between them. Germline V gene sequence: CDR1 SGHNT, CDR2 YENEEA. The CDR3 runs to 15 residues. Treatment here: roughly nine-day PBMC culture with coronavirus spike peptide pools or control peptides (ViraFEST assay). Expanded clonotypes were found by TCR sequencing after peptide-pool stimulation (ViraFEST). It was on days 3 and 7 that half the medium was replaced with fresh IL-2 medium.

The sequencing sample was made of CD4+ T cells from blood, cultured in vitro. The source of this sequence is a human donor who had recovered from COVID-19. The V gene is TRBV11-3, the J gene TRBJ2-2; D is undetermined. CDR3 protein: CASRPVGKGTGELFF. CDR3 sequence (DNA): TGTGCCAGCAGGCCCGTGGGGAAAGGCACCGGGGAGCTGTTTTTT. The complete variable domain, with remaining parts taken from reference TRBV11-3 and TRBJ2-2, reads EAGVVQSPRYKIIEKKQPVAFWCNPISGHNTLYWYLQNLGQGPELLIRYENEEAVDDSQLPKDRFSAERLKGVDSTLKIQPAELGDSAVYLCASRPVGKGTGELFFGEGSRLTVL.